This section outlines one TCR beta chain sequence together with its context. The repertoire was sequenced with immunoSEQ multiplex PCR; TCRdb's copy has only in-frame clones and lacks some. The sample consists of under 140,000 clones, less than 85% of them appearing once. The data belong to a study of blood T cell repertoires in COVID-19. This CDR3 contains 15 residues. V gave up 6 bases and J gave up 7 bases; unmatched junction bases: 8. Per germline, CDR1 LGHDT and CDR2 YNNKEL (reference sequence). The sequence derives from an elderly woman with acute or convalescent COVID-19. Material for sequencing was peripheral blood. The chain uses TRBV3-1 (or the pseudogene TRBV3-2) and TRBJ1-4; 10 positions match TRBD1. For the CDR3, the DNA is TGTGCCAGCAGTCAGAGGGGACAGGGGAGTGAAAAACTGTTTTTT. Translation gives CASSQRGQGSEKLFF.